One and the same sample provided the 7 T cell receptor beta chains below, sequenced in a study of blood T cell repertoires in COVID-19. Only in-frame clones appear in the TCRdb table, and some are missing; sequencing was by immunoSEQ multiplex PCR. The sample lists 130,000 to 150,000 clones, roughly 81% seen once, with 2.6% in the top ten. Sequenced sample: peripheral blood. The receptors come from a human donor with acute or convalescent COVID-19. The donor label of this sample is uncertain.

The V gene is TRBV7-3, the J gene TRBJ2-1; no firm D call. The CDR3 sequence is 13 residues long. From germline, CDR1 is SGHTA and CDR2 FQGTGA. V was clipped by 1 base and J by 6 bases, with 7 bases between them. The CDR3 spells CASSLNPVNEQFF. The CDR3 DNA reads as TGTGCCAGCAGCTTAAATCCAGTCAATGAGCAGTTCTTC. The full variable domain, its missing parts supplied by reference TRBV7-3 and TRBJ2-1, is GAGVSQTPSNKVTEKGKYVELRCDPISGHTALYWYRQSLGQGPEFLIYFQGTGAADDSGLPNDRFFAVRPEGSVSTLKIQRTERGDSAVYLCASSLNPVNEQFFGPGTRLTVL.

In this sample, this clone turned up once. The rearrangement uses TRBV4-3 and TRBJ1-2; TRBD1 might be the D (6 bases). This CDR3 comprises 15 residues. Germline-derived CDR1 and CDR2 are LGHNA and YSLEER. The V end was cut by 0 bases, the J end by 8 bases, with 16 bases between. The CDR3 nucleotides read TGCGCCAGCAGCCAAGATAGAGGGGGGGCGGAAGGCTACACCTTC. Residues: CASSQDRGGAEGYTF.

This rearrangement joins TRBV3-1 (or the pseudogene TRBV3-2) to TRBJ2-4, with TRBD1 matching over 10 bases. V lost 0 bases to trimming and J lost 6 bases; unmatched junction nucleotides: 5. Germline values: CDR1 LGHDT, CDR2 YNNKEL (reference sequence). There are 16 residues in the CDR3. CDR3 coding DNA: TGTGCCAGCAGCCAAGATTGGACAGGGGGGGCAAACATTCAGTACTTC. Translation: CASSQDWTGGANIQYF.

The rearrangement links TRBV9 to TRBJ1-4, with 8 bases identical to TRBD1. CDR1 and CDR2 from the germline V gene are SGDLS and YYNGEE. The CDR3 runs 14 residues. With 4 bases clipped from V and 7 bases from J, the junction kept 6 bases outside the gene matches. The chain's CDR3 is CASSRQGYGEKLFF. The CDR3, as DNA: TGTGCCAGCAGCAGACAGGGGTACGGTGAAAAACTGTTTTTT.

Notes on this clone: Relative to the germline gene, one junction end is altered; a read error may explain this. The chain has TRBV7-2 and TRBJ1-2; D is undetermined. The CDR3 totals 13 residues. The germline V gene has CDR1 SGHTA and CDR2 FQGNSA. CDR3 bases: TGTGCCAGCAGCATAGCCCTCTTCTATGGCTACACCTTC. Translated: CASSIALFYGYTF.

The rearrangement joins TRBV30 to TRBJ2-3; 9 bases are a match to TRBD2. Losses at the gene ends were 1 base for V and 5 bases for J; bases not matched to a gene: 4. The CDR3 contains 14 residues. CDR1 and CDR2 (germline): GTSNPN, SVGIG (reference sequence). The CDR3 spells CAWSEGLAGDTQYF. The CDR3 DNA reads TGTGCCTGGAGTGAGGGACTAGCAGGAGATACGCAGTATTTT.

The chain has TRBV11-1 and TRBJ2-5, with TRBD1 identical over 10 bases. The CDR3 is 13 amino acids. Germline CDR1 reads SGHAT; CDR2 reads FQDESV (reference sequence). Unmatched junction bases numbered 1, after V lost 5 bases and J lost 4 bases. CDR3 in amino acids: CASSRDRGETQYF. CDR3 DNA: TGTGCCAGCAGCCGGGACAGGGGAGAGACCCAGTACTTC.